This T cell receptor beta chain was found in a study of blood T cell repertoires in COVID-19. Study background: The United States, Italy and Spain provided the acute and convalescent COVID-19 samples. PBMCs, B-cell-depleted T cells, or T cells were the source of the cDNA or gDNA that made up the material.

Per the germline V gene, CDR1 is MRHNA and CDR2 is SNTAGT. The CDR3 runs 15 residues. The ends were cut back, 4 bases at V and 2 bases at J, with 11 bases in the middle. Authors' methods: Amplified reference gene primers provided the basis for estimating nucleated cell counts. Assay used: immunoSEQ multiplex PCR; TCRdb lists only in-frame clones, some missing. The DNA gave D and trimming, while V, J and clone size come from that table. The sample shows a few hundred thousand clones, around 87% of them seen only once. The rearrangement links TRBV6-4 to TRBJ2-2; D perhaps matches TRBD2 (6 bases). Material for sequencing was peripheral blood. The receptor was derived from a woman in her fifties or sixties with acute or convalescent COVID-19. The CDR3 loop is CASSAIAGNTGELFF. CDR3 nucleotides: TGTGCCAGCAGTGCTATTGCGGGAAACACCGGGGAGCTGTTTTTT.